This T cell receptor (beta chain) was retrieved from a study of T cell responses to AZD1222 COVID-19 vaccine. CDR1 is SGHRS, CDR2 YFSETQ, per germline. This CDR3 has 15 residues. The ends were cut back, 3 bases at V and 2 bases at J, with 14 bases in the middle. Assay: immunoSEQ multiplex PCR; the TCRdb copy retains only in-frame clones and omits some. The sample shows around 110,000 clones, about 91% of them seen only once. Study-level points and caveats: After two AZD1222 doses, spike-specific TCR breadth and depth rose versus day 0.

About this clone itself: Its antigen is as yet unknown.

This sequence was found in an adult in good health. V is TRBV5-1 and J is TRBJ1-1, with D unresolved. Source: peripheral blood, taken on day 0 of AZD1222 vaccination. The CDR3 region is CASSYGSTPNTEAFF. The CDR3, as DNA: TGCGCCAGCAGCTACGGGAGCACCCCAAACACTGAAGCTTTCTTT.